The present TCR beta chain was sequenced within a study of neurological immune-mediated disorders. Germline-derived CDR1 and CDR2 are MNHEY and SVGEGT. Trimming pared 1 base from V and 0 bases from J, leaving 16 bases between. CDR3 length: 19 residues. Study-wide points: Levels of TCR clonal expansion peaked in HTLV-1-associated myelopathy and reached their lowest in multiple sclerosis, under those of healthy controls.

The cDNA was synthesized by means of template-switch 5'RACE, which was carried out with 10-nucleotide random UMIs. TCRdb analysed the 5' RACE reads with MiXCR anew, one entry per CDR3 protein. The data hold 35,000 to 40,000 distinct CDR3 sequences, with around 7.8% observed a single time. This clonotype was counted only a few times. Its antigen is still unknown. The sequenced material came from PBMCs. This chain links TRBV6-2 or TRBV6-3 with TRBJ2-6, with D tentatively TRBD1 or TRBD2 (5 bases each). This TCR was sampled from a woman in her thirties or forties in good health. The CDR3 DNA reads TGTGCCAGCAGTTACTACGAACCGGGACCTCCCTCTGGGGCCAACGTCCTGACTTTC. Amino acids: CASSYYEPGPPSGANVLTF.